Reported below is one T cell receptor beta chain. Its specificity is unknown. This sample is part of a study of T cell responses to AZD1222 COVID-19 vaccine. The CDR3 sequence is 12 residues long. In germline, CDR1 is LNHDA, CDR2 SQIVND (reference sequence). Trimming removed 3 bases at V and 6 bases at J, with 6 bases between. The study, taken as a whole, reports: With two AZD1222 doses given, Spike-specific TCR breadth and depth both rose. Donors skewed white British and female; clonal diversity was possibly underestimated.

The protocol was immunoSEQ multiplex PCR, while the TCRdb copy is restricted to in-frame clones and leaves out a portion. This table holds approximately 120,000 clones, 88% found once. The sample here was peripheral blood, taken on day 0 of MenACWY control vaccination. This TCR came from an adult in good health. The chain combines TRBV19 with TRBJ2-1; D gene uncertain. CDR3 region: CASSIRLNEQFF. CDR3 DNA: TGTGCCAGTAGTATTCGGCTCAATGAGCAGTTCTTC.